A selection of T cell receptor beta chains follows, all from one sample in a study of vaccination and CD4 T cells after COVID-19. Their specific antigens are unknown. TCRdb used MiXCR to reprocess the PCR reads, holding one entry per CDR3 protein. The sample records thousands of distinct CDR3 sequences, approximately 26% being singletons. The sequenced sample was CD4+ T cells from blood, cultured in vitro. These receptor sequences come from a human donor in good health. CDR3s leave out the opening cysteine and the closing phenylalanine or tryptophan. A D gene is named only where the DNA matches it firmly.

v_call	d_call	j_call	cdr3_aa
TRBV7-9	-	TRBJ1-1	ASSWGANTEAF
TRBV25-1	-	TRBJ2-3	ASTFGDTQY
TRBV29-1	TRBD2	TRBJ2-3	SSRLAGTTDTQY
TRBV5-4	TRBD2	TRBJ2-5	ASSLVLAGQETQY
TRBV4-1	-	TRBJ2-7	ASSQDRAQYEQY
TRBV19	-	TRBJ1-5	ASSIYGQPQH
TRBV6-1	-	TRBJ1-5	ASIASAADQPQH
TRBV20-1	-	TRBJ2-1	SARDHSPSSYNEQF
TRBV19	TRBD1	TRBJ1-1	ASTETGRWNTEAF
TRBV7-5	-	TRBJ2-1	IQGQSSYNEQF
TRBV11-2	-	TRBJ1-6	ASSRLAVQRNSPLH
TRBV7-6	TRBD1	TRBJ2-7	ASSPGSGQVYEQY
TRBV5-4	-	TRBJ1-2	AGSLAGNYGYT
TRBV29-1	-	TRBJ1-1	SAWGNFHTEAF
TRBV19	TRBD2	TRBJ2-3	ASTSASGRAFGTDTQY
TRBV20-1	-	TRBJ2-6	SARAPPGAPSGANVLT
TRBV20-1	-	TRBJ2-2	SARDGTGITNTRELF
TRBV7-2	-	TRBJ2-5	ASSLSHHQETQY
TRBV11-2	TRBD2	TRBJ2-3	ASSLVAGADTQY
TRBV7-2	TRBD2	TRBJ2-7	ASSFFSGGRGEQY
TRBV20-1	-	TRBJ1-4	SARNPGGGEKLF
TRBV6-1	-	TRBJ2-7	ASSPGGPYGQY
TRBV19	TRBD2	TRBJ2-2	ASRYGGGTTGELF
TRBV30	TRBD2	TRBJ2-1	AWRRTSGSHEQF
TRBV7-9	-	TRBJ2-3	ASSFGDTTQY
TRBV9	-	TRBJ1-1	ASSAHDRFTEAF
TRBV7-2	-	TRBJ2-1	ASSLQSYGQF
TRBV7-6	-	TRBJ2-5	ASSLGTTPVETQY
TRBV2	-	TRBJ1-5	ASSGWGANNQPQH
TRBV5-1	-	TRBJ1-4	ASSLERGGEKLF
TRBV9	-	TRBJ1-1	ASSYSSSGGDAEAF
TRBV18	-	TRBJ2-3	ASSATWAQDTQY
TRBV11-2	-	TRBJ2-5	ASSRDILQETQY
TRBV6-1	-	TRBJ1-5	ASRGGNQPQH
TRBV6-1	-	TRBJ1-2	ATLLGVGYT
TRBV10-3	-	TRBJ2-7	AISDLSYEQY
TRBV29-1	-	TRBJ1-3	SVEDSGGNTIY
TRBV20-1	TRBD1	TRBJ1-1	SARDGQGLGTEAF
TRBV2	-	TRBJ2-5	ASVDSKTQY
TRBV4-1	TRBD2	TRBJ2-7	ASSLAPTSGGSYEQY
TRBV7-9	-	TRBJ1-5	ASSSRGGQPQH
TRBV6-2/TRBV6-3	-	TRBJ2-7	ASRESGWGQY
TRBV7-8	-	TRBJ2-3	ASSTRGLANTQY
TRBV2	TRBD2	TRBJ2-5	ASSDGLAGQETQY
TRBV6-1	-	TRBJ1-1	ASSEFGVTEAF
TRBV27	-	TRBJ1-6	ASRTLGLTLH
TRBV7-8	TRBD1	TRBJ1-1	ASSLQTGGNTEAF
TRBV20-1	-	TRBJ2-1	SARRGNGLNNEQF
TRBV2	TRBD2	TRBJ2-3	ASSPTSGGPDTQY
TRBV27	-	TRBJ2-2	ASSSQNTGELF
TRBV20-1	-	TRBJ1-5	SARDLGDSNQPQH
TRBV11-3	-	TRBJ2-3	ASSLMGGEGIEQY
TRBV7-2	TRBD1	TRBJ1-5	ASSGDRVQPQH
TRBV12-3/TRBV12-4	TRBD1	TRBJ2-5	ASSQGTGSPETQY
TRBV7-2	-	TRBJ1-3	ASSFGQLRSGNTIY